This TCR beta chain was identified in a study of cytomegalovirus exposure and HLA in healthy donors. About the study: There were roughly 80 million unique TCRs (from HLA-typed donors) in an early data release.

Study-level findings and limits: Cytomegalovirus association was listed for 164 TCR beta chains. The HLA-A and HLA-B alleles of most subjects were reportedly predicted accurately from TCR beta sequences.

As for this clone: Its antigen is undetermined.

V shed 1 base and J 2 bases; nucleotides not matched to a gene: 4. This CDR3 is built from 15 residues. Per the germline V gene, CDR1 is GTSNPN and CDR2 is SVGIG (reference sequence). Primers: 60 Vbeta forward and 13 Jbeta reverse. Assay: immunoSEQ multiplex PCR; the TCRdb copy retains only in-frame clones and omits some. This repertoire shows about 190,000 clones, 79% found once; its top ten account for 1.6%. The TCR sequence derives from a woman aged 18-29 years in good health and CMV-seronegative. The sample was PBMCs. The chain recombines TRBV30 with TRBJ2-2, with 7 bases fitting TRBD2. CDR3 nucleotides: TGTGCCTGGAGTGGGGGGACTACTAACACCGGGGAGCTGTTTTTT. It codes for CAWSGGTTNTGELFF.